This T cell receptor (beta chain) was documented in a study of CD8 T cells in ankylosing spondylitis. This clonotype was picked up a small number of times. MiXCR, run by TCRdb on the 5' RACE reads, gives a single entry per CDR3 protein. The top ten clones hold roughly 10% of a sample with 25,000 to 35,000 distinct CDR3 sequences, 7.2% of them seen once. CDR3 size: 15 residues. Per germline, CDR1 SGHNT and CDR2 YENEEA. With V trimmed by 3 bases and J by 1 base, 2 bases remained unmatched. Sequencing was performed on blood, either unsorted or a sorted T cell fraction (not recorded which). The rearrangement uses TRBV11-3 and TRBJ2-1; 8 bases are a match to TRBD2. The clonotype originates from a male donor with ankylosing spondylitis or in good health (not recorded which). CDR3 in amino acids: CASSFSGTSYNEQFF. The CDR3, as DNA: TGTGCCAGCAGCTTTAGCGGGACTTCCTACAATGAGCAGTTCTTC.